A single sample gave rise to the 8 T cell receptor beta chains below, sequenced in a study of blood T cell repertoires in COVID-19. Profiled with immunoSEQ multiplex PCR; TCRdb holds only in-frame clones, not every one. The sample lists approximately 230,000 clones; just under 85% were seen once. Sequencing input: PBMCs or T cells enriched from blood (not recorded which). The receptors here all came from a man aged 40-49 years who had recovered from COVID-19.

The rearrangement links TRBV18 to TRBJ2-3, with 10 bases identical to TRBD1. Germline loops: CDR1 KGHSH, CDR2 LQKENI. This CDR3 is 16 amino acids long. J gave up 5 bases and V 2 bases, and 7 bases lay outside the gene matches. This CDR3 reads CASSPYRQGAGDTQYF. The CDR3 DNA sequence: TGTGCCAGCTCACCATACAGACAGGGGGCAGGAGATACGCAGTATTTT.

V is TRBV4-3 and J is TRBJ1-2, with D possibly matching TRBD1 (5 bases). V lost 0 bases to trimming and J lost 13 bases, with 15 bases between them. Germline loops: CDR1 LGHNA, CDR2 YSLEER. CDR3 length: 13 amino acids. The CDR3 sequence is CASSQEGPGLPTF. The CDR3 nucleotides read TGCGCCAGCAGCCAAGAGGGGCCGGGACTTCCCACCTTC.

The chain joins TRBV4-1 to TRBJ1-1; D is unclear. The V gene lost 0 bases and the J gene lost 5 bases, with 10 bases spanning the gap. The CDR3 covers 14 residues. Germline-derived CDR1 and CDR2 are MGHRA and YSYEKL. The CDR3 loop is CASSQDPRETEAFF. The CDR3 DNA reads as TGCGCCAGCAGCCAAGATCCACGGGAGACTGAAGCTTTCTTT.

The rearrangement links TRBV28 to TRBJ1-2; tentative D call: TRBD1 (6 bases). Trimming removed 7 bases from V and 4 bases from J, with 13 bases in between. This CDR3 has 13 amino acids. Germline-derived CDR1 and CDR2 are MDHEN and SYDVKM. CDR3 DNA sequence: TGTGCCAGCAAAATACAGGGTAGCTATGGCTACACCTTC. Its protein is CASKIQGSYGYTF.

This chain joins TRBV6-2 or TRBV6-3 and TRBJ1-2; D is uncertain. CDR3 length equals 13 residues. Trimming shortened V by 0 bases and J by 9 bases, and 11 bases separated the two germline ends. Germline values: CDR1 MNHEY, CDR2 SVGEGT. As DNA, the CDR3 is TGTGCCAGCAGTTACTCTGATACACAACGCTACACCTTC. Translating gives CASSYSDTQRYTF.

The chain combines TRBV2 with TRBJ2-2; TRBD2 matches at 16 bases. Trimming took 5 bases from V and 4 from J; bases not matched to a gene: 10. Germline CDR1 reads SNHLY; CDR2 reads FYNNEI. The CDR3 extends over 19 amino acids. The DNA of the CDR3 is TGTGCCAGCAGTAGAACCGGGACTAGCGGGAGGGGTAGCACCGGGGAGCTGTTTTTT. Translation gives CASSRTGTSGRGSTGELFF.

This clone turned up a few times. The V and J genes are TRBV9 and TRBJ1-2; D not certain. The CDR3 spans 13 residues. Deletions cut 0 bases from V and 1 base from J, with 4 bases between. Germline V lookup: CDR1 SGDLS, CDR2 YYNGEE. The CDR3 sequence is CASSVDHNYGYTF. The CDR3 DNA follows: TGTGCCAGCAGCGTAGATCATAACTATGGCTACACCTTC. Full variable domain (remainder filled in from reference TRBV9 and TRBJ1-2): DSGVTQTPKHLITATGQRVTLRCSPRSGDLSVYWYQQSLDQGLQFLIQYYNGEERAKGNILERFSAQQFPDLHSELNLSSLELGDSALYFCASSVDHNYGYTFGSGTRLTVV.

V is TRBV2 and J is TRBJ1-1; D is possibly TRBD1 (5 bases). The V gene lost 7 bases and the J gene lost 1 base, with 10 bases spanning the gap. The CDR3 extends over 13 amino acids. In germline, CDR1 is SNHLY, CDR2 FYNNEI. CDR3 sequence reads: CASKADRNTEAFF. CDR3 bases: TGTGCCAGCAAGGCCGACAGGAACACTGAAGCTTTCTTT. Drawing the rest from reference TRBV2 and TRBJ1-1, the complete variable domain is EPEVTQTPSHQVTQMGQEVILRCVPISNHLYFYWYRQILGQKVEFLVSFYNNEISEKSEIFDDQFSVERPDGSNFTLKIRSTKLEDSAMYFCASKADRNTEAFFGQGTRLTVV.